Given below is one T cell receptor beta chain in context. Antigen unknown. No DNA is given; TCRdb re-called the 5' RACE reads and lists each CDR3 protein once. The sample's table shows 150,000 to 200,000 distinct CDR3 sequences. This specimen belongs to a study of monozygotic twins with inflammatory bowel disease. Findings of the study overall: Distinct T cell subtypes could not be told apart.

The CDR3 runs 16 residues. CDR1 and CDR2 (germline): SGHRS, YFSETQ. Material: blood. This clonotype was sampled from a human donor with ulcerative colitis or Crohn's disease, or a healthy co-twin of an affected twin (not recorded which). The chain employs TRBV5-1 and TRBJ2-2; without DNA, the TCRdb call of TRBD2 cannot be checked. This CDR3 reads CASSLTSEVNTGELFF.